Listed below are T cell receptor beta chains from one sample, sequenced in a study of blood T cell repertoires in COVID-19. Produced via immunoSEQ multiplex PCR; TCRdb's table is partial and in-frame only. The sample holds about 160,000 clones, 70% to 90% seen once. The source material was PBMCs or T cells enriched from blood (not recorded which). The receptors were gathered from a man between 40 and 49 years old who had recovered from COVID-19. CDR3s include the opening cysteine and the closing phenylalanine or tryptophan. D genes are given only for firm matches. Part of the rows lack a size; the others show once, few, many or a class for expanded clones.

>once|TRBV2|TRBJ1-3|NA|14
CASRKTGPGNTIYF
TGTGCCAGCAGAAAAACAGGGCCCGGAAACACCATATATTTT
>NA|TRBV5-1|TRBJ1-3|TRBD1|16
CASSLDGQGSGNTIYF
TGCGCCAGCAGCTTGGACGGACAGGGATCTGGAAACACCATATATTTT
>few|TRBV27|TRBJ1-2|NA|13
CASSLLSVGGYTF
TGTGCCAGCAGTTTACTTTCGGTTGGTGGCTACACCTTC
>NA|TRBV10-3|TRBJ1-1|NA|15
CATLEGESMNTEAFF
TGTGCCACACTTGAGGGCGAGTCGATGAACACTGAAGCTTTCTTT
>NA|TRBV7-9|TRBJ2-5|TRBD2|19
CASSPERRGILPVQETQYF
TGTGCCAGCAGTCCCGAGCGGCGGGGGATCTTACCGGTCCAAGAGACCCAGTACTTC
>NA|TRBV3-1/TRBV3-2|TRBJ1-4|NA|16
CASSQETGRGNEKLFF
TGTGCCAGCAGCCAAGAGACCGGTAGGGGTAATGAAAAACTGTTTTTT
>NA|TRBV6-5|TRBJ2-3|NA|16
CASSYGADLNTDTQYF
TGTGCCAGCAGTTACGGAGCAGACTTGAACACAGATACGCAGTATTTT
>NA|TRBV7-9|TRBJ2-1|NA|15
CASSELDYIYNEQFF
TGTGCCAGCAGCGAACTCGACTACATCTACAATGAGCAGTTCTTC
>NA|TRBV12-5|TRBJ2-5|NA|17
CASGLHRGIAPQETQYF
TGTGCTAGTGGTTTGCACAGAGGAATAGCGCCCCAAGAGACCCAGTACTTC
>NA|TRBV3-1/TRBV3-2|TRBJ2-2|TRBD1|17
CASSQGLGQAYTGELFF
TGTGCCAGCAGCCAAGGTTTAGGACAGGCCTACACCGGGGAGCTGTTTTTT
>few|TRBV24-1|TRBJ1-2|NA|14
CATSDDQAGLGYTF
TGTGCCACCAGTGATGATCAAGCAGGGTTGGGCTACACCTTC
>NA|TRBV30|TRBJ2-3|TRBD2|15
CAWGRGAASTDTQYF
TGTGCCTGGGGGCGGGGGGCGGCTAGCACAGATACGCAGTATTTT
>NA|TRBV4-2|TRBJ1-2|NA|15
CASSQEQGFVYGYTF
TGTGCCAGCAGCCAAGAGCAGGGTTTTGTCTATGGCTACACCTTC
>NA|TRBV9|TRBJ2-2|NA|15
CAGTWTDGRAGELFF
TGTGCCGGTACTTGGACTGACGGACGGGCCGGGGAGCTGTTTTTT
>NA|TRBV19|TRBJ2-2|NA|15
CASSIFFRGTGELFF
TGTGCCAGTAGTATTTTCTTCAGGGGCACCGGGGAGCTGTTTTTT
>NA|TRBV24-1|TRBJ2-2|TRBD1|17
CATSDFGTGGNTGELFF
TGTGCCACCAGTGATTTCGGGACAGGGGGCAACACCGGGGAGCTGTTTTTT
>NA|TRBV7-2|TRBJ1-6|NA|14
CASSPLSYNSPLHF
TGTGCCAGCAGCCCACTCTCCTATAATTCACCCCTCCACTTT
>medium-sized|TRBV5-1|TRBJ2-2|TRBD1|16
CASSSTGGRSTGELFF
TGCGCCAGCAGCTCTACAGGGGGCCGCAGCACCGGGGAGCTGTTTTTT
>NA|TRBV10-3|TRBJ2-1|TRBD2|18
CAISESYGTSGGFNEQFF
TGTGCCATCAGTGAGTCGTACGGGACTAGCGGGGGGTTCAATGAGCAGTTCTTC
>NA|TRBV30|TRBJ2-1|NA|16
CAWSPEDRAAGNEQFF
TGTGCCTGGAGTCCAGAGGACAGGGCAGCGGGGAATGAGCAGTTCTTC
>NA|TRBV21-1|TRBJ1-6|NA|15
CASSKDPGYWSPLHF
TGTGCCAGCAGCAAAGACCCAGGGTATTGGTCACCCCTCCACTTT
>once|TRBV5-4|TRBJ1-2|NA|14
CASSSAREIGGYTF
TGTGCCAGCAGCTCGGCGAGGGAGATCGGGGGCTACACCTTC
>NA|TRBV4-1|TRBJ1-2|TRBD1|15
CASSVRDRHDYGYTF
TGCGCCAGCAGCGTCCGGGACAGACACGACTATGGCTACACCTTC
>NA|TRBV4-2|TRBJ2-3|TRBD2|18
CASSQDPAGAPGEDTQYF
TGTGCCAGCAGCCAAGATCCAGCGGGGGCCCCGGGGGAAGATACGCAGTATTTT
>NA|TRBV10-1|TRBJ1-1|NA|13
CASSPVQGTEAFF
TGCGCCAGCAGTCCAGTCCAGGGCACTGAAGCTTTCTTT
>NA|TRBV4-1|TRBJ2-5|NA|15
CASSQDSLARETQYF
TGCGCCAGCAGCCAAGATAGTCTAGCGAGGGAGACCCAGTACTTC
>NA|TRBV18|TRBJ1-2|NA|13
CASSPGLTTGYTF
TGTGCCAGCTCCCCTGGACTTACAACCGGCTACACCTTC
>NA|TRBV2|TRBJ1-1|NA|15
CASIGFGQPNTEAFF
TGTGCCAGCATAGGATTCGGACAGCCGAACACTGAAGCTTTCTTT
>NA|TRBV29-1|TRBJ2-7|TRBD2|12
CSVQPGGYEQYF
TGCAGCGTCCAACCCGGGGGGTACGAGCAGTACTTC
>NA|TRBV29-1|TRBJ1-2|NA|16
CSVVARIDKVYYGYTF
TGCAGCGTCGTCGCCCGTATCGACAAGGTGTACTATGGCTACACCTTC
>NA|TRBV18|TRBJ1-5|NA|16
CASSPVQGISNQPQHF
TGTGCCAGCTCACCAGTCCAGGGGATAAGCAATCAGCCCCAGCATTTT
>NA|TRBV6-5|TRBJ2-5|NA|16
CASSYSIWTAQETQYF
TGTGCCAGCAGTTACTCGATATGGACAGCCCAAGAGACCCAGTACTTC
>NA|TRBV7-8|TRBJ2-5|TRBD2|17
CASSLTTSGRRQETQYF
TGTGCCAGCAGCTTAACCACTAGCGGGCGAAGACAAGAGACCCAGTACTTC
>NA|TRBV5-1|TRBJ1-1|NA|13
CASGEAGIIEAFF
TGCGCCAGCGGGGAGGCAGGGATTATCGAAGCTTTCTTT
>NA|TRBV19|TRBJ1-1|NA|12
CASSQRNTEAFF
TGTGCCAGTAGCCAGCGGAACACTGAAGCTTTCTTT
>NA|TRBV7-2|TRBJ2-4|NA|14
CASNPNFPTNIQYF
TGTGCCAGCAACCCCAACTTCCCTACGAACATTCAGTACTTC
>once|TRBV3-1/TRBV3-2|TRBJ1-2|TRBD1|15
CASSQGRGRNYGYTF
TGTGCCAGCAGCCAAGGGAGGGGGCGAAACTATGGCTACACCTTC
>NA|TRBV12-3/TRBV12-4|TRBJ1-2|NA|13
CASSLRGNYGYTF
TGTGCCAGCAGTTTAAGGGGGAACTATGGCTACACCTTC
>NA|TRBV4-1|TRBJ2-7|NA|13
CASSQGRGNEQYF
TGCGCCAGCAGCCAAGGCAGGGGTAACGAGCAGTACTTC
>few|TRBV15|TRBJ1-1|TRBD1|13
CATSRESDRDAFF
TGTGCCACCAGCAGAGAGAGCGACAGGGACGCTTTCTTT
>NA|TRBV14|TRBJ2-3|NA|13
CASSQEVRDTQYF
TGTGCCAGCAGCCAAGAAGTGCGAGATACGCAGTATTTT
>NA|TRBV7-2|TRBJ1-5|NA|17
CASSPGLGSARNQPQHF
TGTGCCAGCAGCCCAGGGCTAGGGTCGGCACGCAATCAGCCCCAGCATTTT
>NA|TRBV5-1|TRBJ2-1|NA|13
CASSLGGYNEQFF
TGCGCCAGCAGCCTCGGCGGCTACAATGAGCAGTTCTTC
>few|TRBV5-4|TRBJ2-7|NA|19
CASSLGRAGGLAASYEQYF
TGTGCCAGCAGCTTGGGGCGGGCAGGTGGGCTTGCCGCCTCCTACGAGCAGTACTTC
>NA|TRBV3-1/TRBV3-2|TRBJ2-5|TRBD1|14
CASSLTGGRETQYF
TGTGCCAGCAGCTTAACAGGGGGGAGGGAGACCCAGTACTTC
>NA|TRBV19|TRBJ1-1|NA|12
CATGDFGTEAFF
TGTGCCACAGGGGATTTCGGGACTGAAGCTTTCTTT
>NA|TRBV6-1|TRBJ2-3|NA|19
CASSEGWSGSRSSTDTQYF
TGTGCCAGCAGTGAAGGTTGGTCAGGGTCACGCTCTAGCACAGATACGCAGTATTTT
>NA|TRBV7-2|TRBJ1-5|NA|16
CASLADSTDFNQPQHF
TGTGCCAGCCTGGCGGACAGTACTGACTTCAATCAGCCCCAGCATTTT
>NA|TRBV5-1|TRBJ2-2|NA|15
CASSLGQGGTGELFF
TGCGCCAGCAGCTTGGGTCAGGGCGGAACCGGGGAGCTGTTTTTT
>NA|TRBV5-1|TRBJ1-6|TRBD1|17
CASSPLNPGQSDSPLHF
TGCGCCAGCAGTCCTTTAAACCCGGGACAGTCGGATTCACCCCTCCACTTT
>NA|TRBV2|TRBJ1-2|NA|14
CASSGEGLGYGYTF
TGTGCCAGCAGTGGGGAGGGCCTGGGCTACGGCTACACCTTC